The T cell receptor beta chain described here comes from a study of T cells in Graves' hyperthyroidism and ophthalmopathy. Germline V gene data show CDR1 as DFQATT and CDR2 as SNEGSKA (reference sequence). The length of the CDR3 is 16 residues. The V end was cut by 1 base, the J end by 4 bases, with 14 bases between. Thyroid ultrasound and orbital computed tomography, with clinical symptoms and serum thyroxine and TRAb, informed diagnoses. From RNA transcripts, TCR beta CDR3 regions were amplified. Primed by the HTBI set, a first-round RT-PCR was run on the TCR CDR3. TCRdb ran MiXCR on the multiplex PCR reads and lists one entry per CDR3 protein. The data contain 450,000 to 700,000 distinct CDR3 sequences, about 43% of them seen just once; the ten biggest clones take up over 15%.

The origin of this receptor is an adult woman with Graves' disease, either hyperthyroidism or ophthalmopathy (not recorded which). This rearrangement joins TRBV20-1 to TRBJ2-6, with a tentative D call TRBD1 (6 bases). Input material: peripheral blood or thyroid tissue (not recorded which). Written as DNA, the CDR3 is TGCAGTGCTAGAGGAAGGGCAGGGGCCGGGGCCAACGTCCTGACTTTC. Amino acid sequence: CSARGRAGAGANVLTF.